This entry concerns a single TCR beta chain. The antigen remains unidentified. These data come from a study of graft-versus-host responses after intestinal transplantation. Points from the study as a whole: GvH clones detected in recipient marrow included some appearing first in ileum or blood.

The CDR3 loop spans 13 amino acids. Looked up from germline, CDR1 is SGHNT and CDR2 is YYREEE (reference sequence). Losses at the gene ends were 6 bases for V and 1 base for J; bases not matched to a gene: 2. Method: immunoSEQ multiplex PCR; TCRdb's copy keeps in-frame clones and lacks some. The sample holds under 20,000 clones, around 80% seen once. The chain uses TRBV5-4 and TRBJ1-1; the match to TRBD1 covers 8 bases. This material consisted of PBMCs, taken 14 days after transplant. The sequence derives from a human patient who received an intestinal transplant, so some T cells may come from the graft donor. In DNA, the CDR3 is TGTGCCAGCAACACAGGGGGGAACACTGAAGCTTTCTTT. Translating it yields CASNTGGNTEAFF.